This TCR beta chain stems from a study of blood T cell repertoires in COVID-19. Study as a whole: COVID-19 samples collected from the United States, Italy and Spain covered acute and convalescent phases. In each case, the material was cDNA or gDNA derived from T cells, B-cell-depleted T cells, or PBMCs.

V was shortened by 3 bases and J by 2 bases, with 15 bases between the two germline ends. The germline CDR1 and CDR2 sequences are MDHEN and SYDVKM. CDR3 length: 16 amino acids. This clone was picked up one time. As handled by the study authors: Amplification from reference gene primers served as the basis for estimated nucleated cell counts. TCRdb keeps only in-frame clones here, not all; method: immunoSEQ multiplex PCR. Clonal size and the V and J genes are those of that table, whereas D and trimming came from the DNA. The table has fewer than 150,000 clones, around three quarters seen once. The sequenced sample was peripheral blood. The chain combines TRBV28 with TRBJ2-3; maybe TRBD2 (5 bases). This TCR came from a human donor in a cohort sampled during active COVID-19. The CDR3 DNA is TGTGCCAGCAGTTTTATCTCGCGGGTCTTCACAGATACGCAGTATTTT. This translates into CASSFISRVFTDTQYF.